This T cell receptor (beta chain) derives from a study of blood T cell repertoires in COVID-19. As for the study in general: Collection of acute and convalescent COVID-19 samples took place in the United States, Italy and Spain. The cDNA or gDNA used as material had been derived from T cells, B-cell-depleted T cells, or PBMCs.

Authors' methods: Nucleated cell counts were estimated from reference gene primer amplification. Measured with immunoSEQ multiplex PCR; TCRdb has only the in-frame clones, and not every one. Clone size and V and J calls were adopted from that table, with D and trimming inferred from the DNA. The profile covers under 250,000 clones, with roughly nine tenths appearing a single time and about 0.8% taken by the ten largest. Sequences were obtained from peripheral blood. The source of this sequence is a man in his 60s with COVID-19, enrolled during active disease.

The DNA for the CDR3 is TGTGCCAGCAGCCAAGCGCTTAGCGGGGGGGCCTACAATGAGCAGTTCTTC. This sequence encodes CASSQALSGGAYNEQFF. V and J are TRBV3-1 (or the pseudogene TRBV3-2) and TRBJ2-1; 11 nucleotides line up with TRBD2. Germline V CDR1 and CDR2: LGHDT, YNNKEL (reference sequence). CDR3 size: 17 residues. J lost 2 bases, V lost 1 base, and 4 bases had no gene match.